This TCR beta chain was sequenced in a study of PD-1 blockade in classical Hodgkin lymphoma. Across the study: Intravenous infusions of nivolumab 3 mg/kg reached patients every 2 weeks.

Study outcomes and limitations: Significant TCR diversity gains by C4D1 occurred in CD4+ but not CD8+ cells. As was reported, newly diagnosed patients showed lower baseline TCR diversity than healthy donors did. Complete responders had baseline diversity similar to newly diagnosed patients.

Libraries were prepared by immunoSEQ multiplex PCR; TCRdb keeps only in-frame clonotypes and omits some of them. The table has 25,000 to 30,000 clones, around 82% seen once; the top ten hold around 10%. The CDR3 spans 15 residues. The V end lost 5 bases, the J end lost 5 bases, and 15 bases lay between the germline ends. Germline CDR1 MNHEY, CDR2 SVGAGI. Following autologous stem cell transplantation, relapse occurred in every patient, and exposure to brentuximab vedotin varied. Details on this clone: Antigen specificity is unknown.

This chain uses TRBV6-5 with TRBJ2-2, with a weak D call TRBD2 (6 bases). This TCR came from a human donor with classical Hodgkin lymphoma. The sample was peripheral blood mononuclear cells (PBMCs), taken before the second cycle of nivolumab. CDR3 nucleotides: TGTGCCAGCAGTCACCGGGACTCCCTGACCGGGGAGCTGTTTTTT. Amino acids: CASSHRDSLTGELFF.